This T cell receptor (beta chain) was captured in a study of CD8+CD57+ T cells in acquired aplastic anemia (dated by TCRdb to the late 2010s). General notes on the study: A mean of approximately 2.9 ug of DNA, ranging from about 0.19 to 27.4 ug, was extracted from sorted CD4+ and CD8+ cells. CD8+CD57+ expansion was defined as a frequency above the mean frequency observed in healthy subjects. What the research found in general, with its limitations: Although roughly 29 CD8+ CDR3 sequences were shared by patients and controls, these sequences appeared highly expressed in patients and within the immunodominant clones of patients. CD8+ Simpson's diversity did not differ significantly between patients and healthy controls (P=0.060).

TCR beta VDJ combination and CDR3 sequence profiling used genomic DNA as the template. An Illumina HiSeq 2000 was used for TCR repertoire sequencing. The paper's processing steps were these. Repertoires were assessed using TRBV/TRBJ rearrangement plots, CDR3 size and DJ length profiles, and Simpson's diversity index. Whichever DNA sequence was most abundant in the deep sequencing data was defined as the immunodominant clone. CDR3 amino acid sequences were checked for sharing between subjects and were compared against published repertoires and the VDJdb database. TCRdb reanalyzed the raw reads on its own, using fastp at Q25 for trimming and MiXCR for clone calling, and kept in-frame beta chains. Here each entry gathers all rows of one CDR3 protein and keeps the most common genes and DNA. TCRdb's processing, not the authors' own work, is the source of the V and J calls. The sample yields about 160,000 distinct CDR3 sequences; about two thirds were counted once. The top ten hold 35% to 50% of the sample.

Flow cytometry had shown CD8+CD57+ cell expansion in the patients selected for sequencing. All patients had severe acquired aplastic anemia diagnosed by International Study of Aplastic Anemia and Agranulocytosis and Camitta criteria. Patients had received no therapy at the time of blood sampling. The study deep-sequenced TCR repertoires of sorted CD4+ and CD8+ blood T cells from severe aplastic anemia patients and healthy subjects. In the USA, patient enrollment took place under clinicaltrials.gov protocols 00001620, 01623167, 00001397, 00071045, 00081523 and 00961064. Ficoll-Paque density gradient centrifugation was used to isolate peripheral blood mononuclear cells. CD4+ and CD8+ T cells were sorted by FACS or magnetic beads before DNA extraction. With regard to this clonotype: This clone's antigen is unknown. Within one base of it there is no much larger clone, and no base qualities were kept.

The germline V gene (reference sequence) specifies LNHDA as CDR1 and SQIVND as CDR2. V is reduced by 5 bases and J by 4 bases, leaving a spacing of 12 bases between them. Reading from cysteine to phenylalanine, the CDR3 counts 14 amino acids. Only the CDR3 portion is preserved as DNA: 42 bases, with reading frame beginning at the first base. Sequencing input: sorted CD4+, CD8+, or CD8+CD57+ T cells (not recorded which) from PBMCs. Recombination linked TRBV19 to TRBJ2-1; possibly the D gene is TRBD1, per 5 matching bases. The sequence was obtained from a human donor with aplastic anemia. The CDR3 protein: CASSSPDSYNEQFF. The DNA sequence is TGTGCCAGTAGTTCTCCTGACAGTTACAATGAGCAGTTCTTC.